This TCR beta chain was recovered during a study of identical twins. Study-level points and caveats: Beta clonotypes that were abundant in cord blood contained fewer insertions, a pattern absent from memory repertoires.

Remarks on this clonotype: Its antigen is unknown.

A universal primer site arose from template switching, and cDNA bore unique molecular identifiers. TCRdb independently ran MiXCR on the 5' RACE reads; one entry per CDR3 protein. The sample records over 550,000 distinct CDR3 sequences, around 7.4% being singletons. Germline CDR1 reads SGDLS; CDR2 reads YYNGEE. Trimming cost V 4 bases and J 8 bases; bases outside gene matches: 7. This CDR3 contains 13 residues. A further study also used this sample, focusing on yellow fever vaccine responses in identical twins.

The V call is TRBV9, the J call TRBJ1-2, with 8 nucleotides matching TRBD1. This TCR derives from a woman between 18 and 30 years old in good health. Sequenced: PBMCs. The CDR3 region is CASSSPTGVGYTF. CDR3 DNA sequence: TGTGCCAGCAGCTCCCCGACAGGGGTCGGCTACACCTTC.